Following are 27 T cell receptor beta chains from one sample sequenced in a study of beta chain features in type 1 diabetes. Reverse transcribing all isolated RNA meant expressed TCRB transcripts were sequenced. TCRdb's copy holds only in-frame clones and misses some; the assay was immunoSEQ multiplex PCR. The top ten hold just under 0.035% of the sample, which has about 230,000 clones, over 7.5% seen once. Sequencing input: naive CD4+ T cells from blood. Every receptor here comes from a woman between 18 and 30 years old in good health.

The chain employs TRBV2 and TRBJ2-1, with 9 nucleotides matching TRBD2. Germline V gives CDR1 SNHLY, CDR2 FYNNEI. V shed 3 bases, J shed 7 bases, and the junction held 7 bases outside the gene matches. This CDR3 region has 15 residues. For the CDR3, the DNA is TGTGCCAGCAGTGAGGCGGGAGGGCCCGGGAATGAGCAGTTCTTC. It codes for CASSEAGGPGNEQFF. Full variable domain (outside the CDR3, taken from reference TRBV2 and TRBJ2-1): EPEVTQTPSHQVTQMGQEVILRCVPISNHLYFYWYRQILGQKVEFLVSFYNNEISEKSEIFDDQFSVERPDGSNFTLKIRSTKLEDSAMYFCASSEAGGPGNEQFFGPGTRLTVL.

The sample holds a few counts of this clone. The chain is built from TRBV30 and TRBJ2-2; maybe TRBD2 (5 bases). The length of the CDR3 is 15 residues. From germline, CDR1 is GTSNPN and CDR2 SVGIG (reference sequence). V was cut by 6 bases and J by 0 bases, with 14 bases left in between. CDR3 region: CACQRGSANTGELFF. The CDR3 nucleotides read TGTGCCTGTCAACGGGGAAGCGCGAACACCGGGGAGCTGTTTTTT.

This clone was counted between two and nine times. The rearrangement joins TRBV7-9 to TRBJ1-1; D is possibly TRBD1 (5 bases). Trimming cost V 5 bases and J 1 base, with 11 bases left between them. The length of the CDR3 is 14 residues. Germline-derived CDR1 and CDR2 are SEHNR and FQNEAQ (reference sequence). CDR3 sequence (DNA): TGTGCCAGCAGCGAGCAGGGCCGGAACACTGAAGCTTTCTTT. Translated, it gives CASSEQGRNTEAFF.

Concerning this clone: The junction departs from the called germline gene at one end, perhaps through a read error. The J gene is TRBJ1-1, the V gene TRBV7-9; D remains unclear. The CDR3 is made up of 14 amino acids. Germline values: CDR1 SEHNR, CDR2 FQNEAQ (reference sequence). The CDR3 sequence is CASSLGGEGTEVFF. The CDR3 region has the DNA TGTGCCAGCAGCTTAGGTGGGGAGGGCACTGAAGTTTTCTTT.

The chain has TRBV6-1 and TRBJ1-1; perhaps TRBD1 as D (5 bases). The CDR3 runs to 13 residues. Trimming shortened V by 5 bases and J by 0 bases, and 7 bases separated the two germline ends. Germline V gene data show CDR1 as MNHNS and CDR2 as SASEGT. The CDR3 DNA reads TGTGCCAGCAGTCCGACAGTGAACACTGAAGCTTTCTTT. The encoded protein is CASSPTVNTEAFF.

V is TRBV6-6 and J is TRBJ2-2; D not certain. The germline V and J ends were trimmed by 6 bases and 0 bases, with 11 bases remaining between them. Germline assignment: CDR1 MNHNY and CDR2 SVGAGI (reference sequence). The CDR3 has 15 amino acids. The CDR3 loop is CASRLAAPNTGELFF. As DNA, the CDR3 is TGTGCCAGCAGACTTGCGGCCCCGAACACCGGGGAGCTGTTTTTT.

The chain recombines TRBV5-1 with TRBJ2-3; tentatively, D is TRBD1 (6 bases). V lost 4 bases and J lost 0, with 15 bases in between. The CDR3 loop spans 16 amino acids. The germline CDR1 and CDR2 sequences are SGHRS and YFSETQ. CDR3: CASSPGRQASTDTQYF. Here the CDR3 DNA reads TGCGCCAGCAGCCCCGGGCGACAGGCGAGCACAGATACGCAGTATTTT.

This clone was seen a few times. The chain combines TRBV30 with TRBJ1-6, with a tentative D call TRBD1 (5 bases). V gave up 0 bases and J gave up 8 bases, with 11 bases separating them. This CDR3 comprises 14 residues. Germline V gene sequence: CDR1 GTSNPN, CDR2 SVGIG (reference sequence). CDR3 residues: CAWSVSGRDSPLHF. The CDR3 DNA sequence: TGTGCCTGGAGTGTTTCAGGGAGGGATTCACCCCTCCACTTT.

This clone was seen a few times. The chain links TRBV7-8 to TRBJ2-3, with 10 bases lining up with TRBD2. V lost 2 bases, J lost 3 bases, and 5 bases stayed unmatched. There are 16 residues in the CDR3. Germline CDR1 reads SGHVS; CDR2 reads FQNEAQ. CDR3 protein: CASSLTSGRGTDTQYF. The CDR3 DNA reads TGTGCCAGCAGCTTAACCAGCGGGAGGGGGACAGATACGCAGTATTTT.

This clone came up a few times. This rearrangement joins TRBV11-2 to TRBJ2-2; tentative D call: TRBD1 (5 bases). The ends were cut back, 4 bases at V and 6 bases at J, with 18 bases in the middle. The CDR3 is made up of 16 amino acids. Germline V lookup: CDR1 SGHAT, CDR2 FQNNGV. As DNA, the CDR3 is TGTGCCAGCAGCTCCTCCAGGGCAGGGCCCGCCGGGGAGCTGTTTTTT. It encodes CASSSSRAGPAGELFF.

In its sample, this clone was seen many times. This rearrangement joins TRBV30 to TRBJ2-6; 7 bases fit TRBD1. The CDR3 runs to 13 residues. V shed 5 bases, J shed 4 bases, and the junction held 2 bases outside the gene matches. Germline V CDR1 and CDR2: GTSNPN, SVGIG (reference sequence). In DNA form, the CDR3 reads TGTGCCTGGGGGACAGCGGGGGCCAACGTCCTGACTTTC. Translated: CAWGTAGANVLTF.

This sequence joins TRBV6-1 and TRBJ2-2, with 7 bases identical to TRBD1. Germline trimming cut 2 bases from V and 6 bases from J; bases unmatched to any gene: 0. This CDR3 spans 13 amino acids. The germline V gene has CDR1 MNHNS and CDR2 SASEGT. In DNA, the CDR3 is TGTGCCAGCAGTGAACAGGGGGCCGGGGAGCTGTTTTTT. Protein: CASSEQGAGELFF.

This chain uses TRBV2 with TRBJ2-7, with TRBD1 matching over 7 bases. The V segment lost 3 bases and the J segment 6 bases; nucleotides outside the gene matches: 8. The CDR3 runs to 14 residues. CDR1 and CDR2 (germline): SNHLY, FYNNEI. The CDR3 loop reads CASSELGTEGEQYF. CDR3 coding DNA: TGTGCCAGCAGTGAGTTGGGGACAGAAGGCGAGCAGTACTTC.

CDR3 sequence (DNA): TGTGCCAGCAGTTTCGACAGAAGCAATCAGCCCCAGCATTTT. It codes for CASSFDRSNQPQHF. The rearrangement joins TRBV6-6 to TRBJ1-5; possible D gene TRBD1, 5 bases. This CDR3 comprises 14 residues. Trimming left V 4 bases short and J 1 base short, with 8 bases between. Germline CDR1 reads MNHNY; CDR2 reads SVGAGI (reference sequence).

The rearrangement links TRBV29-1 to TRBJ1-1; 12 bases match TRBD1. The CDR3 totals 15 residues. Germline loops: CDR1 SQVTM, CDR2 ANQGSEA. Trimming took 4 bases from V and 5 from J; bases not matched to a gene: 8. Here the CDR3 reads CSVAGTGGGLTEAFF. The CDR3 DNA is TGCAGCGTTGCGGGGACAGGGGGCGGATTAACTGAAGCTTTCTTT.

This chain uses TRBV2 with TRBJ1-5; 7 bases fit TRBD1. This CDR3 region has 14 residues. Trimming at V came to 10 bases and at J to 1 base, leaving 7 bases not matched to a gene. Germline V lookup: CDR1 SNHLY, CDR2 FYNNEI. Here the CDR3 reads CATRGGASNQPQHF. In DNA form, the CDR3 reads TGTGCCACCAGGGGGGGGGCAAGCAATCAGCCCCAGCATTTT.

The table lists this clone with a few counts. The gene calls are TRBV5-3 and TRBJ1-1; D is unresolved. TRBV5-3 belongs to the ORF category, with a function that is uncertain. The V end was cut by 4 bases, the J end by 3 bases, with 13 bases between. The CDR3 totals 14 residues. DNA of the CDR3: TGTGCCAGAAGCGGGTCCAAGCGGGACACTGAAGCTTTCTTT. It translates to CARSGSKRDTEAFF.

The chain is built from TRBV30 and TRBJ1-3, with 8 bases fitting TRBD1. CDR3 length: 13 residues. J lost 0 bases, V lost 5 bases, and 0 bases had no gene match. Germline V lookup: CDR1 GTSNPN, CDR2 SVGIG (reference sequence). CDR3 residues: CAWQGASGNTIYF. DNA for the CDR3: TGTGCCTGGCAGGGGGCCTCTGGAAACACCATATATTTT.

The chain combines TRBV6-5 with TRBJ1-3; D unresolved. Trimming took 5 bases from V and 1 from J, leaving 9 bases between them. From germline, CDR1 is MNHEY and CDR2 SVGAGI. The CDR3 is made up of 14 amino acids. DNA of the CDR3: TGTGCCAGCAGTCTACGGGGTTCTGGAAACACCATATATTTT. As protein: CASSLRGSGNTIYF.

This sequence joins TRBV5-1 and TRBJ2-1; 11 bases map to TRBD2. Trimming cost V 0 bases and J 9 bases; bases outside gene matches: 5. This CDR3 has 15 residues. CDR1 is SGHRS, CDR2 YFSETQ, per germline. The CDR3 region is CASSLALAGEGEQFF. DNA of the CDR3: TGCGCCAGCAGCTTGGCACTAGCGGGAGAGGGTGAGCAGTTCTTC.

The chain couples TRBV28 to TRBJ1-1; the D is unclear. Trimming cost V 3 bases and J 7 bases, with 15 bases left between them. The CDR3 has 14 amino acids. Germline V gives CDR1 MDHEN, CDR2 SYDVKM. The CDR3 DNA reads as TGTGCCAGCAGTTTTCCTCTTCTAGGGAGTGAAGCTTTCTTT. This sequence encodes CASSFPLLGSEAFF.

The gene calls are TRBV14 and TRBJ2-7, with D tentatively TRBD1 (6 bases). V gave up 6 bases and J gave up 2 bases, with 14 bases separating them. This CDR3 region has 14 residues. Germline V CDR1 and CDR2: SGHDN, FVKESK. The CDR3 region is CASSHIGGAYEQYF. The CDR3 nucleotides are TGTGCCAGCAGTCACATAGGGGGTGCCTACGAGCAGTACTTC.

V and J are TRBV5-1 and TRBJ2-1; 8 nucleotides align to TRBD1. The germline CDR1 and CDR2 sequences are SGHRS and YFSETQ. V was pared by 3 bases and J by 9 bases, with 14 bases of the junction left unmatched. The CDR3 length is 16 residues. CDR3 sequence: CASSYGQGRPGGEQFF. CDR3 coding DNA: TGCGCCAGCAGCTACGGACAGGGCCGTCCAGGGGGTGAGCAGTTCTTC. The full variable domain, completed using reference TRBV5-1 and TRBJ2-1, is KAGVTQTPRYLIKTRGQQVTLSCSPISGHRSVSWYQQTPGQGLQFLFEYFSETQRNKGNFPGRFSGRQFSNSRSEMNVSTLELGDSALYLCASSYGQGRPGGEQFFGPGTRLTVL.

In DNA, the CDR3 is TGTGCCAGCAGCTTAGGGACAGTTATGTACAATGAGCAGTTCTTC. This codes for CASSLGTVMYNEQFF. The V call is TRBV13, the J call TRBJ2-1; D possibly corresponds to TRBD1 (5 bases). The CDR3 length is 15 residues. Germline values: CDR1 PRHDT, CDR2 FYEKMQ (reference sequence). The V gene lost 0 bases and the J gene lost 4 bases, with 10 bases spanning the gap.

This clone was counted between two and nine times. The chain links TRBV5-4 to TRBJ2-2; a possible D gene is TRBD2 (7 bases). Trimming cost V 0 bases and J 6 bases, with 12 bases left between them. Per germline, CDR1 SGHNT and CDR2 YYREEE (reference sequence). The CDR3 covers 15 residues. The chain's CDR3 is CASSLGRGAPGELFF. The CDR3 bases are TGTGCCAGCAGCTTGGGTCGGGGGGCCCCCGGGGAGCTGTTTTTT.

This clone was found a few times. J is TRBJ1-1 and V is TRBV5-1; D not certain. Trimming removed 1 base at V and 5 bases at J, with 12 bases between. CDR1 is SGHRS and CDR2 is YFSETQ in the germline V gene. The CDR3 length is 14 residues. DNA of the CDR3: TGCGCCAGCAGCTTGTACGAGGCGGGGACTGAAGCTTTCTTT. Residues: CASSLYEAGTEAFF.

This clone was seen more than once but under ten times. The rearrangement joins TRBV5-8 to TRBJ1-6; 7 bases are shared with TRBD1. With 0 bases clipped from V and 6 bases from J, the junction kept 3 bases outside the gene matches. The CDR3 runs to 15 residues. Germline CDR1 SGHTS, CDR2 YDEGEE. The CDR3 bases are TGTGCCAGCAGCTTGGCCGGGACAGTTAATTCACCCCTCCACTTT. Amino acid sequence: CASSLAGTVNSPLHF.